This passage covers 27 T cell receptor beta chains from one sample sequenced in a study of blood T cell repertoires in COVID-19. TCRdb's copy holds only in-frame clones and misses some; the assay was immunoSEQ multiplex PCR. In the table there are about 44,000 clones, around 84% of which are singletons. The sample was peripheral blood. The receptors derive from a human donor in a cohort sampled during active COVID-19.

The rearrangement links TRBV3-1 (or the pseudogene TRBV3-2) to TRBJ1-4; no reliable D call. The CDR3 totals 16 residues. Trimming cost V 5 bases and J 1 base, with 14 bases left between them. Germline CDR1 reads LGHDT; CDR2 reads YNNKEL (reference sequence). The CDR3 sequence is CASSFPPGLTNEKLFF. DNA for the CDR3: TGTGCCAGCAGCTTTCCCCCCGGGTTAACTAATGAAAAACTGTTTTTT.

The rearrangement links TRBV6-2 or TRBV6-3 to TRBJ1-2, with 8 bases that match TRBD1. The CDR3 extends over 14 amino acids. Germline trimming cut 4 bases from V and 7 bases from J; bases unmatched to any gene: 8. The germline CDR1 and CDR2 sequences are MNHEY and SVGEGT. The CDR3, as DNA: TGTGCCAGCAGTTCCCTAGGACAGGGCCGTGGCTACACCTTC. It translates to CASSSLGQGRGYTF.

This clone was seen more than once but under ten times. The chain couples TRBV7-9 to TRBJ2-6; TRBD1 is a possible D gene (5 bases). The CDR3 has 14 residues. The ends were cut back, 3 bases at V and 3 bases at J, with 6 bases in the middle. The V gene's germline CDR1 is SEHNR and CDR2 FQNEAQ (reference sequence). The CDR3, as DNA: TGTGCCAGCAGCTTGACAGTTGGGGCCAACGTCCTGACTTTC. Protein: CASSLTVGANVLTF.

The CDR3, as DNA: TGTGCCAGCAGCTTGGCGGGGAATGAGCAGTTCTTC. Its protein is CASSLAGNEQFF. The V gene is TRBV5-6, the J gene TRBJ2-1, with D possibly TRBD2 on 5 matching bases. The CDR3 has 12 amino acids. Germline V CDR1 and CDR2: SGHDT, YYEEEE. Trimming shortened V by 0 bases and J by 7 bases, and 5 bases separated the two germline ends.

This chain joins TRBV18 and TRBJ1-1; 7 nucleotides match TRBD1. This CDR3 is built from 15 residues. The V and J ends lost 2 bases and 1 base, in that order; junction bases with no gene match: 4. CDR1 KGHSH and CDR2 LQKENI come from the germline V gene. DNA for the CDR3: TGTGCCAGCTCACCAATTGACAGGGCGAACACTGAAGCTTTCTTT. This gives the protein CASSPIDRANTEAFF.

This sequence joins TRBV29-1 and TRBJ1-2; perhaps TRBD1 as D (6 bases). The V gene lost 3 bases and the J gene lost 2 bases, with 10 bases spanning the gap. CDR3 size: 13 residues. The germline V gene has CDR1 SQVTM and CDR2 ANQGSEA. DNA of the CDR3: TGCAGCGTTGATGCTACAGGGAACTATGGCTACACCTTC. Translating it yields CSVDATGNYGYTF.

The chain recombines TRBV27 with TRBJ2-3; D is perhaps TRBD2 (6 bases). V dropped 3 bases and J dropped 1 base, with 11 bases sitting between them. This CDR3 comprises 15 residues. In germline, CDR1 is MNHEY, CDR2 SMNVEV (reference sequence). CDR3: CASSLERAGTDTQYF. Written as DNA, the CDR3 is TGTGCCAGCAGTTTGGAGCGGGCGGGCACAGATACGCAGTATTTT.

The V call is TRBV7-6, the J call TRBJ2-2; the match to TRBD2 covers 15 bases. CDR3 length: 16 amino acids. Looked up from germline, CDR1 is SGHVS and CDR2 is FNYEAQ. The trim removed 5 bases at V and 10 bases at J, leaving 8 bases unmatched. The CDR3 protein is CASSPRTSGGAVELFF. The CDR3 nucleotides read TGTGCCAGCAGCCCTAGGACTAGCGGGGGGGCTGTGGAGCTGTTTTTT.

V is TRBV19 and J is TRBJ1-1; possible D gene TRBD1, 6 bases. The CDR3 totals 15 residues. V was trimmed by 7 bases and J by 1 base, leaving 16 bases between them. Looked up from germline, CDR1 is LNHDA and CDR2 is SQIVND (reference sequence). The CDR3: CASTPGPGENTEAFF. CDR3 bases: TGTGCCAGTACCCCAGGGCCAGGGGAGAACACTGAAGCTTTCTTT.

The rearrangement links TRBV5-1 to TRBJ2-3; 11 nucleotides match TRBD2. The CDR3 contains 15 residues. Trimming took 4 bases from V and 6 from J; bases not matched to a gene: 7. Looked up from germline, CDR1 is SGHRS and CDR2 is YFSETQ. CDR3 sequence reads: CASSPTSGMGDTQYF. In DNA form, the CDR3 reads TGCGCCAGCAGCCCGACTAGCGGGATGGGGGATACGCAGTATTTT.

The CDR3 DNA sequence: TGTGCCATCAGTGAGTCGATGGACAGGTTTGACTATGGCTACACCTTC. As protein: CAISESMDRFDYGYTF. This rearrangement joins TRBV10-3 to TRBJ1-2; 7 bases fit TRBD1. V lost 0 bases and J lost 3; bases outside the gene matches: 7. The CDR3 is made up of 16 amino acids. The germline V gene encodes CDR1 ENHRY and CDR2 SYGVKD.

The chain uses TRBV27 and TRBJ2-2, with TRBD1 as a possible D gene (5 bases). The V and J ends lost 0 bases and 6 bases respectively, with 11 bases between them. This CDR3 comprises 15 residues. Germline CDR1 MNHEY, CDR2 SMNVEV (reference sequence). The CDR3 DNA reads TGTGCCAGCAGTTTATCAGGGGCTACAGCCGGGGAGCTGTTTTTT. Translation: CASSLSGATAGELFF.

The chain uses TRBV30 and TRBJ2-3; TRBD2 matches at 8 bases. Germline V gene data show CDR1 as GTSNPN and CDR2 as SVGIG (reference sequence). This CDR3 spans 14 amino acids. Trimming cost V 4 bases and J 2 bases; bases outside gene matches: 5. The chain's CDR3 is CAWKSGGLTDTQYF. Written as DNA, the CDR3 is TGTGCCTGGAAAAGCGGGGGCCTCACAGATACGCAGTATTTT. The full variable domain, in which reference TRBV30 and TRBJ2-3 provide the parts outside the CDR3, is SQTIHQWPATLVQPVGSPLSLECTVEGTSNPNLYWYRQAAGRGLQLLFYSVGIGQISSEVPQNLSASRPQDRQFILSSKKLLLSDSGFYLCAWKSGGLTDTQYFGPGTRLTVL.

This sequence joins TRBV7-3 and TRBJ2-2; the D gene is possibly TRBD1 (5 bases). The CDR3 runs 13 residues. Between the trimmed V and J ends, which lost 5 bases and 4 bases, there was a span of 8 bases. Germline loops: CDR1 SGHTA, CDR2 FQGTGA. The CDR3 DNA reads TGTGCCAGCAGCCTTGACAGCACCGGGGAGCTGTTTTTT. Translating gives CASSLDSTGELFF.

The genes are TRBV18 and TRBJ2-7, with D possibly matching TRBD1 (5 bases). The V and J ends lost 1 base and 3 bases respectively, with 10 bases between them. The CDR3 is 14 residues long. Germline assignment: CDR1 KGHSH and CDR2 LQKENI. CDR3 in amino acids: CASSPRTSNYEQYF. DNA of the CDR3: TGTGCCAGCTCACCACGGACAAGTAACTACGAGCAGTACTTC. Based on the CDR3 plus reference TRBV18 and TRBJ2-7, the full variable domain is NAGVMQNPRHLVRRRGQEARLRCSPMKGHSHVYWYRQLPEEGLKFMVYLQKENIIDESGMPKERFSAEFPKEGPSILRIQQVVRGDSAAYFCASSPRTSNYEQYFGPGTRLTVT.

This sequence joins TRBV5-1 and TRBJ1-6, with 10 nucleotides matching TRBD1. Per germline, CDR1 SGHRS and CDR2 YFSETQ. The CDR3 length is 16 residues. V shed 0 bases, J shed 8 bases, and the junction held 5 bases outside the gene matches. CDR3 in amino acids: CASSLDGTGEYSPLHF. DNA for the CDR3: TGCGCCAGCAGCTTGGACGGGACAGGGGAGTATTCACCCCTCCACTTT.

V gene TRBV27 combines with J gene TRBJ2-7; unclear D gene. Trimming removed 0 bases at V and 3 bases at J, with 6 bases between. The CDR3 is made up of 13 amino acids. Germline CDR1 reads MNHEY; CDR2 reads SMNVEV (reference sequence). The CDR3 here is CASSLSPNYEQYV. CDR3 DNA sequence: TGTGCCAGCAGTTTATCTCCCAACTACGAGCAGTACGTC.

The rearrangement uses TRBV6-5 and TRBJ1-6; possibly TRBD1 for D (5 bases). The CDR3 is 13 residues long. V was trimmed by 7 bases and J by 12 bases, leaving 16 bases between them. Germline CDR1 reads MNHEY; CDR2 reads SVGAGI. CDR3 sequence (DNA): TGTGCCAGCACCTTAGTCCAGGGAAGACCCCTCCACTTT. Encoded protein: CASTLVQGRPLHF.

The chain is built from TRBV11-2 and TRBJ2-6; 8 nucleotides line up with TRBD1. CDR3 size: 18 residues. V lost 6 bases and J lost 3; bases outside the gene matches: 13. The V gene's germline CDR1 is SGHAT and CDR2 FQNNGV. The CDR3 here is CASRPIPGQEFGANVLTF. The CDR3 nucleotides are TGTGCCAGCAGGCCCATACCGGGACAGGAATTTGGGGCCAACGTCCTGACTTTC.

The chain joins TRBV7-7 to TRBJ2-2; D is unresolved. This CDR3 spans 11 amino acids. Germline V gene sequence: CDR1 SSHAT, CDR2 FNYEAQ (reference sequence). V was shortened by 6 bases and J by 5 bases, with 4 bases between the two germline ends. The CDR3 reads CASRSTGELFF. CDR3 in DNA: TGTGCCAGCAGGTCAACCGGGGAGCTGTTTTTT.

CDR3 in amino acids: CATSAVAGANVLTF. Here the CDR3 DNA reads TGTGCCACCAGTGCGGTAGCTGGGGCCAACGTCCTGACTTTC. The chain recombines TRBV24-1 with TRBJ2-6; unclear D gene. V lost 5 bases to trimming and J lost 2 bases, with 6 bases between them. The CDR3 runs to 14 residues. The germline CDR1 and CDR2 sequences are KGHDR and SFDVKD.

This clone has just one count. The rearrangement links TRBV6-6 to TRBJ2-5; D unresolved. V gave up 5 bases and J gave up 0 bases, with 4 bases separating them. The CDR3 extends over 12 amino acids. Germline V gene sequence: CDR1 MNHNY, CDR2 SVGAGI (reference sequence). CDR3 amino acids: CASSINQETQYF. In DNA form, the CDR3 reads TGTGCCAGCAGTATTAACCAAGAGACCCAGTACTTC.

This clone has more than one count but fewer than ten. The chain has TRBV6-2 or TRBV6-3 and TRBJ2-7; D is uncertain. The CDR3 runs to 14 residues. Germline assignment: CDR1 MNHEY and CDR2 SVGEGT. The V and J ends lost 4 bases and 7 bases respectively, with 17 bases between them. In DNA form, the CDR3 reads TGTGCCAGCAGTTGGGCCCTGAAACAACAGGAGCAGTACTTC. It translates to CASSWALKQQEQYF.

The chain has TRBV7-9 and TRBJ1-3; perhaps TRBD1 as D (5 bases). The germline V gene encodes CDR1 SEHNR and CDR2 FQNEAQ (reference sequence). Trimming shortened V by 3 bases and J by 4 bases, and 13 bases separated the two germline ends. CDR3 length equals 15 residues. CDR3: CASSLAGLQGNTIYF. The CDR3 DNA sequence: TGTGCCAGCAGCTTGGCGGGGCTGCAGGGAAACACCATATATTTT.

This clone was seen only a few times. This chain joins TRBV5-4 and TRBJ1-1; possibly TRBD1 for D (6 bases). Germline lookup yields CDR1 SGHNT and CDR2 YYREEE (reference sequence). The CDR3 sequence is 15 residues long. Trimming shortened V by 3 bases and J by 0 bases, and 12 bases separated the two germline ends. The CDR3 protein is CASSWSGQLNTEAFF. The DNA of the CDR3 is TGTGCCAGCAGCTGGTCCGGACAGTTGAACACTGAAGCTTTCTTT.

The gene calls are TRBV7-2 and TRBJ2-1; 9 nucleotides agree with TRBD1. CDR1 is SGHTA and CDR2 is FQGNSA in the germline V gene. CDR3 length: 15 residues. V lost 5 bases, J lost 6 bases, and 8 bases stayed unmatched. The chain's CDR3 is CASSLGTGLPNEQFF. The CDR3 DNA follows: TGTGCCAGCAGCCTCGGGACAGGGCTACCCAATGAGCAGTTCTTC. The full variable domain, completed using reference TRBV7-2 and TRBJ2-1, is GAGVSQSPSNKVTEKGKDVELRCDPISGHTALYWYRQSLGQGLEFLIYFQGNSAPDKSGLPSDRFSAERTGGSVSTLTIQRTQQEDSAVYLCASSLGTGLPNEQFFGPGTRLTVL.

This chain joins TRBV4-3 and TRBJ1-4; 10 nucleotides line up with TRBD1. This CDR3 comprises 17 residues. Germline CDR1 LGHNA, CDR2 YSLEER. The V gene end was trimmed by 3 bases and the J gene end by 7 bases; junction bases not matched to a gene: 11. The CDR3 spells CASSQAEWDRGGEKLFF. CDR3 DNA: TGCGCCAGCAGCCAGGCTGAATGGGACAGGGGAGGTGAAAAACTGTTTTTT.